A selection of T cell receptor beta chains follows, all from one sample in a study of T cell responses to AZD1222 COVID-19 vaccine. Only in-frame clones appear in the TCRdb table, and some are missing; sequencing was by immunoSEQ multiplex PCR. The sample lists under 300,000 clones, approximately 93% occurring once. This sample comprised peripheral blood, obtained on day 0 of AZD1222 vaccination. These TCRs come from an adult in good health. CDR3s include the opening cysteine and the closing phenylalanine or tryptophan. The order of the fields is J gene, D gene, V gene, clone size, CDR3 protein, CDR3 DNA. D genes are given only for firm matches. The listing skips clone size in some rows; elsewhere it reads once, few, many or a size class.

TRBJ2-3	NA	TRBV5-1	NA	CASSPNPGSTDTQYF	TGCGCCAGCAGCCCCAACCCCGGTTCCACAGATACGCAGTATTTT
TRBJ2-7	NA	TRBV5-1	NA	CASSAGTSYEQYF	TGCGCCAGCAGCGCCGGGACCTCCTACGAGCAGTACTTC
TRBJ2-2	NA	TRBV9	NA	CASSVGGSNTGELFF	TGTGCCAGCAGCGTAGGGGGTTCGAACACCGGGGAGCTGTTTTTT
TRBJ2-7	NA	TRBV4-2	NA	CASSQLLENPHEQYF	TGTGCCAGCAGCCAACTTTTAGAGAACCCCCACGAGCAGTACTTC
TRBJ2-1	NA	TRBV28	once	CASNPDRITYNEQFF	TGTGCCAGCAACCCGGACAGAATAACCTACAATGAGCAGTTCTTC
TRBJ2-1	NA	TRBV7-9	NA	CASSHGPGPYNEQFF	TGTGCCAGCAGCCATGGGCCAGGACCCTACAATGAGCAGTTCTTC
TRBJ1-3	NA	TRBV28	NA	CASSWAGSGNTIYF	TGTGCCAGCTCCTGGGCGGGGTCTGGAAACACCATATATTTT
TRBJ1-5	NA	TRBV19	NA	CASSIARARSPQHF	TGTGCCAGTAGTATAGCCCGAGCTCGCAGCCCCCAGCATTTT
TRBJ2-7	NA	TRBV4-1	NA	CASSQVNADLYEQYF	TGCGCCAGCAGCCAAGTCAACGCAGATCTTTACGAGCAGTACTTC
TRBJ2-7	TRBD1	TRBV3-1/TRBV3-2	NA	CASSSTRDRGTREQYF	TGTGCCAGCAGCTCCACCAGGGACAGGGGGACCCGGGAGCAGTACTTC
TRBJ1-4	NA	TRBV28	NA	CASTLQGTTRGKLFF	TGTGCCAGCACCCTCCAGGGGACAACTAGGGGAAAACTGTTTTTT
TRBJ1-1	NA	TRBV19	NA	CASSIGVGGENTEAFF	TGTGCCAGTAGTATTGGGGTGGGAGGGGAGAACACTGAAGCTTTCTTT
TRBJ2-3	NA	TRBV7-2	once	CASSLLGGTDTQYF	TGTGCCAGCAGCTTACTGGGAGGCACAGATACGCAGTATTTT
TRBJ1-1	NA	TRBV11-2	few	CASSLTENTEAFF	TGTGCCAGCAGCCTTACAGAGAACACTGAAGCTTTCTTT
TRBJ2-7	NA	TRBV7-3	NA	CASSLGVGAYEQYF	TGTGCCAGCAGCTTGGGAGTAGGGGCCTACGAGCAGTACTTC
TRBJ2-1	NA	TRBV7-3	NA	CASSRDGNEQFF	TGTGCCAGCAGCAGAGATGGCAATGAGCAGTTCTTC
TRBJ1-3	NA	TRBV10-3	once	CAISDQDPRISGNTIYF	TGTGCCATCAGTGACCAGGACCCTAGGATCTCTGGAAACACCATATATTTT
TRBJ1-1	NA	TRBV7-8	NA	CASSSYQGLGLLGEAFF	TGTGCCAGCAGCTCCTACCAGGGACTGGGGCTCTTGGGTGAAGCTTTCTTT
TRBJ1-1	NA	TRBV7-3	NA	CASSSRAATEAFF	TGTGCCAGCAGCTCCCGGGCAGCCACTGAAGCTTTCTTT
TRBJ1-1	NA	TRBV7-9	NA	CASPLDTEAFF	TGTGCCAGCCCCCTGGACACTGAAGCTTTCTTT
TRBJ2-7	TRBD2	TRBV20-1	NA	CSASSPSGRFEQYF	TGCAGTGCTAGTAGTCCTAGCGGGAGGTTTGAGCAGTACTTC
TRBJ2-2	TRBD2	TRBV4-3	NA	CASSQDLAGDSTGELFF	TGCGCCAGCAGCCAAGATTTGGCGGGAGACAGTACCGGGGAGCTGTTTTTT
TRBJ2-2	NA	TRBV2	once	CASSGTRNTGELFF	TGTGCCAGCAGTGGGACGAGGAACACCGGGGAGCTGTTTTTT
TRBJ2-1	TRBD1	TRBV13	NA	CASTGTGRYNEQFF	TGTGCCAGCACCGGGACAGGCCGATACAATGAGCAGTTCTTC
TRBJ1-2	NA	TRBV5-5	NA	CASSPGTGYGYTF	TGTGCCAGCAGCCCCGGGACGGGCTATGGCTACACCTTC
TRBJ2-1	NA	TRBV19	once	CASSISPVSSYNEQFF	TGTGCCAGTAGTATATCACCAGTGAGCTCCTACAATGAGCAGTTCTTC
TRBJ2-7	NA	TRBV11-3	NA	CASSLGLGGSDEQYF	TGTGCCAGCAGCTTAGGTTTAGGTGGGAGCGACGAGCAGTACTTC
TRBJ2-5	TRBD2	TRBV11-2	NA	CASSLPGGGQETQYF	TGTGCCAGCAGCTTACCCGGGGGAGGGCAAGAGACCCAGTACTTC
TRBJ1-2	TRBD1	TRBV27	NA	CASSLRDRGSYGYTF	TGTGCCAGCAGTCTCCGGGACAGGGGGTCGTATGGCTACACCTTC
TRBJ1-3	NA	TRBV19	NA	CASSIIGMASGNTIYF	TGTGCCAGTAGTATAATAGGAATGGCCTCTGGAAACACCATATATTTT
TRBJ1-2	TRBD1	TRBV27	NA	CARPGQGDDYGYTF	TGTGCCAGGCCGGGACAGGGAGACGACTATGGCTACACCTTC
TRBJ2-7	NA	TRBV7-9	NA	CASSLVGYEQYF	TGTGCCAGCAGCTTAGTCGGCTACGAGCAGTACTTC
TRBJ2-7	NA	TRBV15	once	CATSRVIVSEQYF	TGTGCCACCAGCAGAGTTATAGTTTCCGAGCAGTACTTC
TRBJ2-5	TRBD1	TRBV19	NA	CASSIGSGGLETQYF	TGTGCCAGTAGTATAGGATCAGGGGGCTTGGAGACCCAGTACTTC
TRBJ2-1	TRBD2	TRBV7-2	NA	CASSPGGPGSYNEQFF	TGTGCCAGCAGTCCGGGGGGGCCAGGATCCTACAATGAGCAGTTCTTC
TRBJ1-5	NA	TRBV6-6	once	CASSLREEPQHF	TGTGCCAGCAGCCTAAGGGAGGAGCCCCAGCATTTT
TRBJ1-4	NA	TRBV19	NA	CASSDGARANEKLFF	TGTGCCAGTAGTGACGGGGCGCGGGCTAATGAAAAACTGTTTTTT
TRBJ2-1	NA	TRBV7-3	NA	CASSRSGYEQFF	TGTGCCAGCAGTAGGAGCGGCTATGAGCAGTTCTTC
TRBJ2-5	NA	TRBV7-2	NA	CASSLKGTAYQETQYF	TGTGCCAGCAGCTTAAAAGGGACCGCGTACCAAGAGACCCAGTACTTC
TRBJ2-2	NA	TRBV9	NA	CASSVASGNTGELFF	TGTGCCAGCAGCGTAGCCAGCGGTAACACCGGGGAGCTGTTTTTT
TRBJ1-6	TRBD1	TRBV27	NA	CASSRQGGYDNSPLHF	TGTGCCAGCAGTAGACAGGGTGGATATGATAATTCACCCCTCCACTTT
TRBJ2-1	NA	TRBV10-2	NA	CASRAQGLYNEQFF	TGCGCCTCCCGAGCCCAAGGGCTCTACAATGAGCAGTTCTTC
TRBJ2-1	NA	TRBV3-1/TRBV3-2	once	CASSQGGPYTEQFF	TGTGCCAGCAGCCAAGGGGGACCCTACACGGAGCAGTTCTTC
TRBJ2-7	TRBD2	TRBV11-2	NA	CASSPGRPNEQYF	TGTGCCAGCAGTCCCGGGAGGCCGAACGAGCAGTACTTC
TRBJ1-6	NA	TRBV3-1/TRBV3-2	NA	CASTRGVRNSPLHF	TGTGCCAGCACCCGAGGGGTCCGGAATTCACCCCTCCACTTT
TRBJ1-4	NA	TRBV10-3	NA	CAISVERLNEKLFF	TGTGCCATCAGTGTGGAGAGACTTAATGAAAAACTGTTTTTT
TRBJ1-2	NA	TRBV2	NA	CASVVGTAYGYTF	TGTGCCAGCGTTGTAGGGACTGCTTATGGCTACACCTTC
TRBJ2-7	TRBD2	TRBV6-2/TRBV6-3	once	CASSYPLFRSGRSTYEQYF	TGTGCCAGCAGTTACCCTCTATTTAGGAGCGGGAGGTCGACCTACGAGCAGTACTTC
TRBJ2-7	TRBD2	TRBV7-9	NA	CASSPSHLGLAGEQYF	TGTGCCAGCAGCCCCTCGCATCTGGGACTAGCGGGCGAGCAGTACTTC
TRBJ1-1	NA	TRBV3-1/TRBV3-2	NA	CASSQDGLNTEAFF	TGTGCCAGCAGCCAGGATGGGTTGAACACTGAAGCTTTCTTT
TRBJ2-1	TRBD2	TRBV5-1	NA	CASSLVVFGLAGWLVF	TGCGCCAGCAGCTTGGTGGTTTTTGGACTAGCGGGATGGCTAGTCTTC
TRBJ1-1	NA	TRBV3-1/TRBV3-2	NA	CASSQNAGNTEAFF	TGTGCCAGCAGCCAAAATGCAGGTAACACTGAAGCTTTCTTT
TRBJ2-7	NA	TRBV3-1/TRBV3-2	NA	CASSQAFQEQYF	TGTGCCAGCAGCCAGGCCTTCCAAGAGCAGTACTTC
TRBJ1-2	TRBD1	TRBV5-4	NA	CASSLPGQGGGYTF	TGTGCCAGCAGTCTTCCGGGACAGGGGGGAGGCTACACCTTC
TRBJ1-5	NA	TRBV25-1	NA	CASSEFEYNQPQHF	TGTGCCAGCAGTGAGTTCGAGTACAATCAGCCCCAGCATTTT